These T cell receptor beta chains were read from a single sample in a study of radiotherapy plus CTLA-4 blockade in lung cancer. Sequenced by immunoSEQ multiplex PCR; TCRdb stores in-frame clones only, minus some. The sample lists about 87,000 clones, approximately 86% seen once, with approximately 16% in the top ten. This material consisted of peripheral blood, taken from a patient treated with radiotherapy plus ipilimumab. The receptors were gathered from a human donor with non-small cell lung cancer that progressed on radiotherapy plus ipilimumab. CDR3s leave out the opening cysteine and the closing phenylalanine or tryptophan. The D gene is left open where the match is weak. The size entry is marked missing in some rows and otherwise reads once, few, many or a size class.

.	TRBV18	TRBJ2-1	TRBD2	ASSPRVAGASYNEQF
.	TRBV13	TRBJ2-3	.	ASSLDGGRAGDTQY
.	TRBV6-1	TRBJ1-5	TRBD1	ASSGTGGGQPQH
.	TRBV7-6	TRBJ2-5	TRBD1	ASSQTPGQGKAQY
.	TRBV18	TRBJ1-3	.	ASSSGSGNTIY
.	TRBV6-5	TRBJ1-2	.	ASSLSAMGYGYT
.	TRBV4-3	TRBJ2-7	TRBD1	ASSPGLTGGEQY
.	TRBV6-6	TRBJ2-7	.	ASSRGEYEQY
once	TRBV29-1	TRBJ1-3	.	SVEDRGNTIY
.	TRBV29-1	TRBJ1-1	.	SVSNTEAF
.	TRBV9	TRBJ2-5	TRBD2	ASSDGTSGKETQY
.	TRBV5-1	TRBJ2-7	.	ASSLADGEQY
.	TRBV29-1	TRBJ2-7	TRBD1	SVGDSSYEQY
.	TRBV5-1	TRBJ2-7	.	ASSLGSQATYEQY
.	TRBV19	TRBJ1-2	.	ASSISGLDSYGYT
.	TRBV30	TRBJ2-1	TRBD2	AWSVGTRVDNEQF
.	TRBV5-1	TRBJ2-7	.	ASSFDSSYEQY
once	TRBV4-1	TRBJ2-3	.	ASSHEGGSLGTDTQY
.	TRBV27	TRBJ1-1	.	ASSFGNTEAF
.	TRBV2	TRBJ1-2	.	ASSLRGGLDYGYT
.	TRBV6-5	TRBJ1-1	TRBD1	ASSGSTGRGTEAF
.	TRBV6-1	TRBJ2-7	.	ASSFEGQRYEQY
once	TRBV5-4	TRBJ1-2	.	ASSPEGQVYGYT
.	TRBV28	TRBJ1-2	.	ASTPPASASGYT
.	TRBV10-3	TRBJ1-1	.	AIGGGTEAF
.	TRBV29-1	TRBJ1-1	.	SAREFDTEAF
.	TRBV14	TRBJ2-5	TRBD2	ASSQGLAGGETQY
.	TRBV18	TRBJ2-3	.	ASSSQWDTQY
.	TRBV19	TRBJ1-5	.	ASRARPENQPQH
once	TRBV7-9	TRBJ2-7	.	ASSSEKYEQY
.	TRBV30	TRBJ1-5	.	AWSAQDQPQH
.	TRBV6-6	TRBJ1-1	TRBD1	ASRAGQGVGTEAF
.	TRBV18	TRBJ1-1	.	ASSRDRDTEAF
.	TRBV4-3	TRBJ2-7	TRBD1	ASSRDRGYEQY
.	TRBV5-1	TRBJ2-7	TRBD1	ASSLAGTEYEQY